The 8 T cell receptor beta chains given below trace back to one sample, sequenced in a study of patients and donors after allogeneic stem cell transplantation. TCRdb recomputed calls from the RT-PCR reads with MiXCR, one row per CDR3 protein. Of about a million distinct CDR3 sequences detected, 18% appear once; the ten largest clones hold 5% to 6.5%. The sample was blood, either unsorted or a sorted T cell fraction (not recorded which). All receptors come from a human donor who was either an allogeneic HSCT recipient or a stem cell or donor lymphocyte infusion donor (not recorded which). It is not recorded whose cells these are; they may come from a transplant donor.

The V and J genes are TRBV5-6 and TRBJ1-2; 7 bases map to TRBD1. Unmatched junction bases numbered 10, after V lost 2 bases and J lost 3 bases. CDR1 and CDR2 from the germline V gene are SGHDT and YYEEEE. This CDR3 is 16 amino acids long. Here the CDR3 reads CASSLPTGLRDYGYTF. The DNA of the CDR3 is TGTGCCAGCAGCTTACCGACAGGGCTCCGGGACTATGGCTACACCTTC. The variable domain in full, with the rest retrieved from reference TRBV5-6 and TRBJ1-2, is DAGVTQSPTHLIKTRGQQVTLRCSPKSGHDTVSWYQQALGQGPQFIFQYYEEEERQRGNFPDRFSGHQFPNYSSELNVNALLLGDSALYLCASSLPTGLRDYGYTFGSGTRLTVV.

The genes are TRBV6-1 and TRBJ2-1; 7 bases are a match to TRBD1. The CDR3 is 14 amino acids. Trimming at V came to 5 bases and at J to 8 bases, leaving 9 bases not matched to a gene. CDR1 and CDR2 (germline): MNHNS, SASEGT. CDR3 protein: CASSTTTGFYEQFF. CDR3 nucleotide sequence: TGTGCCAGCAGTACAACGACAGGGTTCTATGAGCAGTTCTTC.

Only a few counts were recorded for this clonotype. The rearrangement links TRBV15 to TRBJ1-1; 7 bases line up with TRBD1. V lost 8 bases to trimming and J lost 3 bases; unmatched junction nucleotides: 15. This CDR3 comprises 16 residues. CDR1 is LNHNV, CDR2 YYDKDF, per germline (reference sequence). Here the CDR3 reads CATRVLPTGEYTEAFF. The DNA of the CDR3 is TGTGCCACCCGGGTTTTACCTACAGGGGAATACACTGAAGCTTTCTTT. The full variable domain, its missing parts supplied by reference TRBV15 and TRBJ1-1, is DAMVIQNPRYQVTQFGKPVTLSCSQTLNHNVMYWYQQKSSQAPKLLFHYYDKDFNNEADTPDNFQSRRPNTSFCFLDIRSPGLGDTAMYLCATRVLPTGEYTEAFFGQGTRLTVV.

This clonotype was seen more than once but under ten times. The V and J genes are TRBV11-2 and TRBJ1-1; D is ambiguous. Per germline, CDR1 SGHAT and CDR2 FQNNGV. Trimming took off 3 bases at V and 4 bases at J, with 12 bases between the two ends. The CDR3 loop spans 14 amino acids. The CDR3, as DNA: TGTGCCAGCAGCTTGGGTATCGCGGGCACTGAAGCTTTCTTT. Amino acids: CASSLGIAGTEAFF.

The chain couples TRBV2 to TRBJ2-5; D is unresolved. This CDR3 contains 14 residues. Germline V gene sequence: CDR1 SNHLY, CDR2 FYNNEI. The V and J ends lost 7 bases and 0 bases respectively, with 12 bases between them. The CDR3 nucleotides read TGTGCCAGCACTCTAATACGGAACCAAGAGACCCAGTACTTC. Residues: CASTLIRNQETQYF. Looking up the rest from reference TRBV2 and TRBJ2-5 gives the full variable domain: EPEVTQTPSHQVTQMGQEVILRCVPISNHLYFYWYRQILGQKVEFLVSFYNNEISEKSEIFDDQFSVERPDGSNFTLKIRSTKLEDSAMYFCASTLIRNQETQYFGPGTRLLVL.

V is TRBV6-1 and J is TRBJ1-1; the D gene is possibly TRBD1 (5 bases). Trimming took off 6 bases at V and 3 bases at J, with 14 bases between the two ends. The germline V gene encodes CDR1 MNHNS and CDR2 SASEGT. The CDR3 length is 14 residues. The CDR3, as DNA: TGTGCCAGCAGGGACGGCTGGGGGGACACTGAAGCTTTCTTT. Its protein product is CASRDGWGDTEAFF.

The rearrangement links TRBV9 to TRBJ2-1; 11 bases agree with TRBD1. Germline V lookup: CDR1 SGDLS, CDR2 YYNGEE. V was pared by 4 bases and J by 7 bases, with 7 bases of the junction left unmatched. The CDR3 has 15 amino acids. The CDR3 nucleotides read TGTGCCAGCAGCCGGACAGGGGGCGGAACTAATGAGCAGTTCTTC. As protein: CASSRTGGGTNEQFF.

This clonotype was seen more than once but under ten times. The V gene is TRBV18, the J gene TRBJ2-7, with 7 nucleotides matching TRBD2. The V gene end was trimmed by 3 bases and the J gene end by 2 bases; junction bases not matched to a gene: 7. The CDR3 has 15 amino acids. The germline CDR1 and CDR2 sequences are KGHSH and LQKENI. CDR3 nucleotides: TGTGCCAGCTCACCTAGACGGGGAGGGCCCTACGAGCAGTACTTC. Translated: CASSPRRGGPYEQYF.